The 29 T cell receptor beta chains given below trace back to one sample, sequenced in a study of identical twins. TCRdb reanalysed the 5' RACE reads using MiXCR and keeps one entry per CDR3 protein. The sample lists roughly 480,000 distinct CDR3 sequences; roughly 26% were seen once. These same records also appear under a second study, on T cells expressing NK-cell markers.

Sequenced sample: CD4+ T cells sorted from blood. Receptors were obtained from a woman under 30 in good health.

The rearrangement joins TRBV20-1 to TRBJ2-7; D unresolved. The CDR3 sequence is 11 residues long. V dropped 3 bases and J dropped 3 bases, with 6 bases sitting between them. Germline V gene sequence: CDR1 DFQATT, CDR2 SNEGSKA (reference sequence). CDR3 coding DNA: TGCAGTGCTAGTAACAGCTACGAGCAGTACTTC. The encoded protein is CSASNSYEQYF.

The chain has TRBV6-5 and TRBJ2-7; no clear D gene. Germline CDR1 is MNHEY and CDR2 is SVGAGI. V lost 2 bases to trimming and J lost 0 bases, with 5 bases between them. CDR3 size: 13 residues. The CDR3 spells CASSYPNSYEQYF. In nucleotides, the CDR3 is TGTGCCAGCAGTTACCCCAACTCCTACGAGCAGTACTTC.

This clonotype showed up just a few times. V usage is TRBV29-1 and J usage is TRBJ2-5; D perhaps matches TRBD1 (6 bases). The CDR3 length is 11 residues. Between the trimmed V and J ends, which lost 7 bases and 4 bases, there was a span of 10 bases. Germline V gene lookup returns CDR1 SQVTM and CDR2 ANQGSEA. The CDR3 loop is CSAGTPETQYF. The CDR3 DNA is TGCAGCGCCGGGACACCAGAGACCCAGTACTTC. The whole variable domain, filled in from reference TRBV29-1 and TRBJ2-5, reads SAVISQKPSRDICQRGTSLTIQCQVDSQVTMMFWYRQQPGQSLTLIATANQGSEATYESGFVIDKFPISRPNLTFSTLTVSNMSPEDSSIYLCSAGTPETQYFGPGTRLLVL.

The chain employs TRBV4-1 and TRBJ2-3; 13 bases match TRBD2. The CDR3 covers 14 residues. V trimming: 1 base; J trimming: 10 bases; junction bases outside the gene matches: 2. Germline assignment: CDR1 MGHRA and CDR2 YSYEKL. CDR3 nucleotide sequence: TGCGCCAGCAGCCAAGGGACTAGCGGGAGCTCGCAGTATTTT. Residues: CASSQGTSGSSQYF.

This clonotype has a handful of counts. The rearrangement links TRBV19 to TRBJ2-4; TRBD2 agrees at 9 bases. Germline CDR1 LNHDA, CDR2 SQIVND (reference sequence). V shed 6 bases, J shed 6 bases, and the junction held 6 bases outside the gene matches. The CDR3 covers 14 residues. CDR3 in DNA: TGTGCCAGTAGGCCCCCTAGCGGGGTAAACATTCAGTACTTC. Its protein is CASRPPSGVNIQYF.

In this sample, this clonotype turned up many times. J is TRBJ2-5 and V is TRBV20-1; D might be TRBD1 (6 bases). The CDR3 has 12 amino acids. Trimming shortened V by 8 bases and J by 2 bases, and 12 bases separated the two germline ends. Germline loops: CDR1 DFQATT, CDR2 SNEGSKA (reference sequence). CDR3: CSSTGRQETQYF. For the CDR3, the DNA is TGCAGTTCCACAGGGAGACAAGAGACCCAGTACTTC.

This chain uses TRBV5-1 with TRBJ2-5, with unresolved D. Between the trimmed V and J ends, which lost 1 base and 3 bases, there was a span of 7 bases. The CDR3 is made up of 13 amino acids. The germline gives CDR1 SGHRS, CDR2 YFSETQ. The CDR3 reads CASSLIPEETQYF. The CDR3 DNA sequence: TGCGCCAGCAGCTTGATACCAGAAGAGACCCAGTACTTC.

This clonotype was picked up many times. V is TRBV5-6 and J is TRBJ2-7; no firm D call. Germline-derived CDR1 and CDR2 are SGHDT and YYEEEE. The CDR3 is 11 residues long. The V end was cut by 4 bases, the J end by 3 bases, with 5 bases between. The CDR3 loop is CASSAIYEQYF. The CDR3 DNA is TGTGCCAGCAGCGCAATCTACGAGCAGTACTTC.

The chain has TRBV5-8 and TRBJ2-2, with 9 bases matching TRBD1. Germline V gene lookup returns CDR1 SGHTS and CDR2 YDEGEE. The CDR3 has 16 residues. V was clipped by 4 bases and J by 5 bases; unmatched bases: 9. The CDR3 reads CASSRRDRVGTGELFF. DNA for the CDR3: TGTGCCAGCAGCCGCCGGGACAGGGTCGGGACCGGGGAGCTGTTTTTT.

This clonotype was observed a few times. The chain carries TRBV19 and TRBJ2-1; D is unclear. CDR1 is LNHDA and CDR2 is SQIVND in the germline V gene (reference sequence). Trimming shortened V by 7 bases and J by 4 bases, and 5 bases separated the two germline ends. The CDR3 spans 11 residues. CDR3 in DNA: TGTGCCAGTACGCGATACAATGAGCAGTTCTTC. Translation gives CASTRYNEQFF.

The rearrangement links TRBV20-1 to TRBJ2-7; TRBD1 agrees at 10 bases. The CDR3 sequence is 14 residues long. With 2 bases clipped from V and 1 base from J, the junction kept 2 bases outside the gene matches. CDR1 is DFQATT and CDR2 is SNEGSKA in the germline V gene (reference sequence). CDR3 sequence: CSARWTGGSYEQYF. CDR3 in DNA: TGCAGTGCTAGATGGACAGGGGGGTCCTACGAGCAGTACTTC.

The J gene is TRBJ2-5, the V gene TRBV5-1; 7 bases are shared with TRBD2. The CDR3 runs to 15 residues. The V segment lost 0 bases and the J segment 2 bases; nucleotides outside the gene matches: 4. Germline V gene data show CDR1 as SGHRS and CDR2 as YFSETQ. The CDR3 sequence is CASSLAGGRQETQYF. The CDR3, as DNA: TGCGCCAGCAGCTTGGCAGGCGGGAGACAAGAGACCCAGTACTTC.

The CDR3, as DNA: TGTGCCAGCAGCCCCCCCGGGGCCAACGTCCTGACTTTC. Encoded protein: CASSPPGANVLTF. The genes are TRBV5-6 and TRBJ2-6; D is uncertain. CDR3 length: 13 amino acids. Looked up from germline, CDR1 is SGHDT and CDR2 is YYEEEE. Trimming removed 4 bases from V and 4 bases from J, with 6 bases in between.

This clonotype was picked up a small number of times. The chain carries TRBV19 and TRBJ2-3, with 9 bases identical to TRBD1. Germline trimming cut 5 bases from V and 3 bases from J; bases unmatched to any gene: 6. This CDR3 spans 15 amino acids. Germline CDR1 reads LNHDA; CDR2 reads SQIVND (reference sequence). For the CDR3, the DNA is TGTGCCAGTAGTGTTACAGGGGGCTCTACAGATACGCAGTATTTT. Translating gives CASSVTGGSTDTQYF.

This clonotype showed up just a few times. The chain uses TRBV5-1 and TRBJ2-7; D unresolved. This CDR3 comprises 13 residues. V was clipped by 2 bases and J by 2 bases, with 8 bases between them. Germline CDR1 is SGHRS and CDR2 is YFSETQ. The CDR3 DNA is TGCGCCAGCAGCTTTAGCACGGCCTACGAGCAGTACTTC. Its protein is CASSFSTAYEQYF.

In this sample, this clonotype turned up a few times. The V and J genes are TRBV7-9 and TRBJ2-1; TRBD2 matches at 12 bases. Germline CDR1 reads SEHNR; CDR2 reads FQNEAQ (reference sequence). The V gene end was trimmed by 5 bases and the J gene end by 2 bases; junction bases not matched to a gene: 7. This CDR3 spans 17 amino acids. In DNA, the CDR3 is TGTGCCAGCAGCATTTCTAGCGGGGGGGCCCCCTACAATGAGCAGTTCTTC. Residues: CASSISSGGAPYNEQFF.

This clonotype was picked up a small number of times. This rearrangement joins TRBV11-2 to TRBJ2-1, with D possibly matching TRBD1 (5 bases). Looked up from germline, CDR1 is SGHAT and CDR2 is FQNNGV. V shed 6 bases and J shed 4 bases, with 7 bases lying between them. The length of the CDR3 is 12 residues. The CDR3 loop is CASRDMYNEQFF. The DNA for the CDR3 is TGTGCCAGCAGGGACATGTACAATGAGCAGTTCTTC.

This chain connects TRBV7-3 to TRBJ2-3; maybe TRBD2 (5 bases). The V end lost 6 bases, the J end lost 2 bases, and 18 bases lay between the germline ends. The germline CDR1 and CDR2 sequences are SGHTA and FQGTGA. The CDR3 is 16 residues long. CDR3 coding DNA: TGTGCCAGCAGTACCTTAGGGCTAGCTGACACAGATACGCAGTATTTT. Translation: CASSTLGLADTDTQYF.

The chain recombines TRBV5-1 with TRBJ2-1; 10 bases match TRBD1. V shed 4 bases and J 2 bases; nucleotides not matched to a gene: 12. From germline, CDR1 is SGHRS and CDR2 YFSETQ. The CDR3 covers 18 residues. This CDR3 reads CASSGLPGQGRTYNEQFF. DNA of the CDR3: TGCGCCAGCAGCGGGTTGCCGGGACAGGGGAGGACCTACAATGAGCAGTTCTTC.

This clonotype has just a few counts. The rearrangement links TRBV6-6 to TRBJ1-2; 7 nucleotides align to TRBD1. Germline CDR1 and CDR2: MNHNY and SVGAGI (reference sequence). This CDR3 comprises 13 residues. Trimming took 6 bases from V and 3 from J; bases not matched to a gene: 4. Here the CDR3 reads CASRVGQDYGYTF. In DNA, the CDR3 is TGTGCCAGCAGAGTCGGACAGGACTATGGCTACACCTTC.

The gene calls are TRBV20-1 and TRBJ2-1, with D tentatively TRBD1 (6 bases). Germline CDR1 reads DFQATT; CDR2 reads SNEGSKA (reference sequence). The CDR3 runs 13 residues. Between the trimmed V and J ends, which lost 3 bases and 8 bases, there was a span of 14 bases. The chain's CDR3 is CSASVARTDEQFF. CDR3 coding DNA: TGCAGTGCTAGTGTAGCCCGGACAGATGAGCAGTTCTTC.

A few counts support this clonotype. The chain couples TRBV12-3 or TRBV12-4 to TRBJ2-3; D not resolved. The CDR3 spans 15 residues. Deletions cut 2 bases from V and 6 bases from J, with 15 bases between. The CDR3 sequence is CASSLSGSSWDTQYF. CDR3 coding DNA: TGTGCCAGCAGTTTATCCGGATCGAGTTGGGATACGCAGTATTTT.

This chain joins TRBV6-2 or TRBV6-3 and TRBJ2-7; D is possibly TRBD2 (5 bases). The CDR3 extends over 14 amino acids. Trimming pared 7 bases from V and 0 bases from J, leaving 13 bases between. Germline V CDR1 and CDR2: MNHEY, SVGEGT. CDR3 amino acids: CASKQRMNSYEQYF. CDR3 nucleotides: TGTGCCAGCAAGCAGCGGATGAACTCCTACGAGCAGTACTTC.

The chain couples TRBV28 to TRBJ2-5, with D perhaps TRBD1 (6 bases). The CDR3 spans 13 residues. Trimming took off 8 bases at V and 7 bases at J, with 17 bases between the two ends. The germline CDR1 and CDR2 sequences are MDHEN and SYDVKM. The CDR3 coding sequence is TGTGCCAGCGGGGCCGGAGCACAGGGGACCCAGTACTTC. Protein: CASGAGAQGTQYF.

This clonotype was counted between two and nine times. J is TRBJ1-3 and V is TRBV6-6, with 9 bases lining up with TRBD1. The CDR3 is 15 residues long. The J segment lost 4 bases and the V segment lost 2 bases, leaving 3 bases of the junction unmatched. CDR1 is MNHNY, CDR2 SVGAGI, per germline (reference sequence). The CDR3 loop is CASSYGTGRGNTIYF. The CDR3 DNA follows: TGTGCCAGCAGTTACGGGACAGGGAGGGGAAACACCATATATTTT.

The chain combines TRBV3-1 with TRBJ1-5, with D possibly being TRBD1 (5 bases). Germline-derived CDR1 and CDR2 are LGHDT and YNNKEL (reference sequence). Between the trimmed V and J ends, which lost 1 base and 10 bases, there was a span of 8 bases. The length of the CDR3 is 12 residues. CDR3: CASSQAGSPQHF. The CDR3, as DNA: TGTGCCAGCAGCCAAGCAGGGTCACCCCAGCATTTT.

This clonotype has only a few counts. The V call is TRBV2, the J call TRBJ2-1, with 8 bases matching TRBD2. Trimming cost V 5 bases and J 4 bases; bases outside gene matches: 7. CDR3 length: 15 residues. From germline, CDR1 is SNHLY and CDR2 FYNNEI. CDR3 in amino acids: CASSQGLALYNEQFF. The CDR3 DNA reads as TGTGCCAGCAGTCAAGGACTAGCCCTTTACAATGAGCAGTTCTTC.

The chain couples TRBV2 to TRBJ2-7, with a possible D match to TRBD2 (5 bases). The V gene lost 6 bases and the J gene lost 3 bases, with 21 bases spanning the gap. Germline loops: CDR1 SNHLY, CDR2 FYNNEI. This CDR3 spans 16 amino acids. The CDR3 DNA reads TGTGCCAGCAGGAACCACCCCGTTACTAGTCTCTACGAGCAGTACTTC. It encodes CASRNHPVTSLYEQYF.

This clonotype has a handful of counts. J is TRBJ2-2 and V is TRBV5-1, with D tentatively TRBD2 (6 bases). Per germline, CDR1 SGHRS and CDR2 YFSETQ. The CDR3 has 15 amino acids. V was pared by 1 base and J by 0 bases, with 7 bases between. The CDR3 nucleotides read TGCGCCAGCAGCTTGTGGAGGGCGAACACCGGGGAGCTGTTTTTT. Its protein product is CASSLWRANTGELFF.